A selection of T cell receptor beta chains follows, all from one sample in a study of neurological immune-mediated disorders. TCRdb re-called the 5' RACE reads through MiXCR, storing one row per CDR3 protein. The table has approximately 41,000 distinct CDR3 sequences, about 14% seen once. The specimen sequenced was CD4+ T cells from blood. All receptors derive from a woman aged 55 to 70 with HTLV-1-associated myelopathy (HAM/TSP). CDR3s include the opening cysteine and the closing phenylalanine or tryptophan. A D gene is named only where the DNA matches it firmly. Not every row has a clone size; where given, it reads once, few, many or a size class.

clone_size	cdr3_length	v_call	d_call	j_call	cdr3_aa	cdr3_nt
few	12	TRBV20-1	NA	TRBJ2-7	CSARVGTYEQYF	TGCAGTGCTAGAGTCGGGACCTACGAGCAGTACTTC
many	13	TRBV15	NA	TRBJ1-2	CATSYSGSHGYTF	TGTGCCACCAGCTACTCAGGGTCCCATGGCTACACCTTC
many	20	TRBV6-5	TRBD2	TRBJ2-4	CASSYSRTSGGAVAKNIQYF	TGTGCCAGCAGTTACTCGCGCACTAGCGGGGGGGCCGTAGCCAAAAACATTCAGTACTTC
many	14	TRBV5-6	TRBD1	TRBJ1-5	CASSLRQGSQPQHF	TGTGCCAGCAGCTTAAGACAGGGCAGTCAGCCCCAGCATTTT
many	15	TRBV11-2	NA	TRBJ1-4	CASSSLRGAGEKLFF	TGTGCCAGCAGCTCTTTAAGGGGGGCTGGGGAAAAACTGTTTTTT
many	14	TRBV3-1	NA	TRBJ2-1	CASSQAADRTRQFF	TGTGCCAGCAGCCAAGCCGCCGACCGGACGCGGCAGTTCTTC
many	17	TRBV12-3/TRBV12-4	NA	TRBJ1-2	CASTRSSGQAKGYGYTF	TGTGCCAGCACCCGAAGTTCGGGGCAGGCGAAGGGCTATGGCTACACCTTC
many	12	TRBV5-1	NA	TRBJ2-1	CASSPPGNEQFF	TGCGCCAGCAGCCCCCCCGGCAATGAGCAGTTCTTC
many	15	TRBV3-1	NA	TRBJ2-2	CASSPPGGGMGELFF	TGTGCCAGCAGCCCACCCGGGGGCGGTATGGGGGAGCTGTTTTTT
many	14	TRBV7-9	NA	TRBJ1-6	CASSSGFGNSPLHF	TGTGCCAGCAGCTCCGGATTTGGTAATTCACCCCTCCACTTT
many	14	TRBV5-1	TRBD2	TRBJ2-3	CASSLGRGGDTQYF	TGCGCCAGCAGCTTGGGTCGGGGGGGAGATACGCAGTATTTT
NA	17	TRBV5-6	TRBD1	TRBJ2-3	CASSLVLGQYLSDTQYF	TGTGCCAGCAGCTTGGTCTTGGGACAGTACCTCTCAGATACGCAGTATTTT
many	14	TRBV29-1	TRBD1	TRBJ2-7	CSAWGGRGRDEQYF	TGCAGCGCATGGGGAGGCAGGGGGCGCGACGAGCAGTACTTC
many	16	TRBV20-1	NA	TRBJ1-1	CSASRGANKGSGEAFF	TGCAGTGCTAGCCGGGGGGCGAATAAGGGGAGCGGTGAAGCTTTCTTT
many	16	TRBV5-6	NA	TRBJ2-3	CASSVLVQGAADTQYF	TGTGCCAGCAGCGTTCTCGTTCAGGGAGCCGCAGATACGCAGTATTTT
many	17	TRBV10-3	NA	TRBJ2-1	CAISESYGLWSYNEQFF	TGTGCCATCAGTGAGTCTTATGGGCTGTGGTCCTACAATGAGCAGTTCTTC
many	11	TRBV30	NA	TRBJ1-2	CAWSVGYGYTF	TGTGCCTGGAGTGTTGGATATGGCTACACCTTC
many	14	TRBV29-1	NA	TRBJ2-2	CSVEQGPWTGELFF	TGCAGCGTTGAACAGGGGCCGTGGACCGGGGAGCTGTTTTTT
many	14	TRBV6-5	NA	TRBJ2-7	CASRLSGVPYEQYF	TGTGCCAGCAGACTCTCCGGGGTTCCCTACGAGCAGTACTTC
many	15	TRBV20-1	TRBD1	TRBJ2-3	CSAGTPGQLTDTQYF	TGCAGTGCTGGGACACCGGGACAGCTCACAGATACGCAGTATTTT
many	14	TRBV27	NA	TRBJ1-2	CASSLRRSNYGYTF	TGTGCCAGCAGTCTCAGACGGAGTAACTATGGCTACACCTTC
once	11	TRBV12-3/TRBV12-4	NA	TRBJ1-1	CASSLRGEAFF	TGTGCCAGCAGTTTAAGAGGTGAAGCTTTCTTT
NA	13	TRBV20-1	TRBD1	TRBJ2-7	CSASRQGVSEQYF	TGCAGTGCTAGCAGACAGGGCGTGAGCGAGCAGTACTTC
many	15	TRBV5-1	TRBD1	TRBJ1-2	CASSLGGTAFYGYTF	TGCGCCAGCAGCTTAGGGGGGACAGCCTTCTATGGCTACACCTTC
many	15	TRBV15	NA	TRBJ1-5	CATSPARGRDQPQHF	TGTGCCACCAGCCCGGCGAGAGGGAGGGACCAGCCCCAGCATTTT
many	12	TRBV5-6	NA	TRBJ2-3	CASSLASDTQYF	TGTGCCAGCAGCTTGGCATCAGATACGCAGTATTTT
NA	13	TRBV20-1	NA	TRBJ1-5	CSATQGGNQPQHF	TGCAGTGCTACGCAGGGAGGCAATCAGCCCCAGCATTTT
many	16	TRBV5-1	NA	TRBJ1-1	CASSSLDGRGGTEAFF	TGCGCCAGCAGCTCCTTAGACGGCCGCGGAGGGACTGAAGCTTTCTTT
many	15	TRBV20-1	TRBD2	TRBJ2-3	CSATPGTREEDTQYF	TGCAGTGCTACCCCAGGGACTAGAGAGGAAGATACGCAGTATTTT
many	18	TRBV20-1	TRBD1	TRBJ1-1	CSAPDPGQGFRPSPEAFF	TGCAGTGCCCCGGACCCGGGACAGGGTTTCCGGCCGTCCCCAGAAGCTTTCTTT
many	13	TRBV6-6	NA	TRBJ1-1	CASIPFQGTEAFF	TGTGCCAGCATTCCGTTCCAGGGCACTGAAGCTTTCTTT
many	16	TRBV5-1	TRBD1	TRBJ2-7	CASTTDRGLGTGEQYF	TGCGCCAGCACGACGGACAGGGGCCTTGGTACGGGCGAGCAGTACTTC
many	13	TRBV5-1	TRBD2	TRBJ2-5	CASSWGGTETQYF	TGCGCCAGCAGCTGGGGGGGAACAGAGACCCAGTACTTC
many	16	TRBV5-1	NA	TRBJ1-1	CASSSDDFRGVTEAFF	TGCGCCAGCAGCTCCGACGACTTCAGAGGGGTGACTGAAGCTTTCTTT
large	14	TRBV20-1	TRBD2	TRBJ2-5	CSASPSGVQETQYF	TGCAGTGCTAGCCCCAGCGGGGTCCAAGAGACCCAGTACTTC
NA	14	TRBV9	NA	TRBJ1-1	CASSVVVANTEAFF	TGTGCCAGCAGCGTAGTAGTCGCAAACACTGAAGCTTTCTTT
many	19	TRBV5-4	TRBD2	TRBJ2-1	CASSLLGWVGTSGSSEQFF	TGTGCCAGCAGCTTGTTGGGTTGGGTTGGGACTAGCGGCTCGAGTGAGCAGTTCTTC